What follows are 3 T cell receptor beta chains derived from one specimen sequenced in a study of identical twins. In TCRdb, the 5' RACE reads were re-called with MiXCR into one record per CDR3 protein. This sample has under 250,000 distinct CDR3 sequences, with over 9.5% found just once. These data were also filed under a second study, of yellow fever vaccine responses in identical twins.

The sequenced sample consisted of memory (CD45RO+) T cells sorted from blood. The receptors come from a woman under 30 in good health.

This clonotype showed up just a few times. The V gene is TRBV6-2 or TRBV6-3, the J gene TRBJ2-7; D is possibly TRBD2 (6 bases). The CDR3 has 15 residues. V gave up 6 bases and J gave up 3 bases, with 18 bases separating them. The germline CDR1 and CDR2 sequences are MNHEY and SVGEGT. CDR3 nucleotides: TGTGCCAGCAGCCAGGCCGCCGACGGGGGCTACGAGCAGTACTTC. It specifies CASSQAADGGYEQYF.

A remark on this clonotype: The junction departs from the called germline gene at one end, perhaps through a read error. The V gene is TRBV7-9, the J gene TRBJ2-5, with 8 bases identical to TRBD2. The CDR3 runs to 16 residues. Per germline, CDR1 SEHNR and CDR2 FQNEAQ (reference sequence). The CDR3 DNA reads TGTGCCAGCGGCTTCCCGGGAGGGGCGCGCCGGGAGACCCAGTACTTC. It yields the protein CASGFPGGARRETQYF.

This clonotype was seen more than once but under ten times. This chain links TRBV5-1 with TRBJ1-1; D gene unclear. The CDR3 is 14 amino acids. V lost 3 bases and J 1 base, leaving 10 bases between the germline ends. Germline V lookup: CDR1 SGHRS, CDR2 YFSETQ. The CDR3 sequence: CASSSAGRNTEAFF. In DNA, the CDR3 is TGCGCCAGCAGCTCGGCAGGTAGGAACACTGAAGCTTTCTTT.